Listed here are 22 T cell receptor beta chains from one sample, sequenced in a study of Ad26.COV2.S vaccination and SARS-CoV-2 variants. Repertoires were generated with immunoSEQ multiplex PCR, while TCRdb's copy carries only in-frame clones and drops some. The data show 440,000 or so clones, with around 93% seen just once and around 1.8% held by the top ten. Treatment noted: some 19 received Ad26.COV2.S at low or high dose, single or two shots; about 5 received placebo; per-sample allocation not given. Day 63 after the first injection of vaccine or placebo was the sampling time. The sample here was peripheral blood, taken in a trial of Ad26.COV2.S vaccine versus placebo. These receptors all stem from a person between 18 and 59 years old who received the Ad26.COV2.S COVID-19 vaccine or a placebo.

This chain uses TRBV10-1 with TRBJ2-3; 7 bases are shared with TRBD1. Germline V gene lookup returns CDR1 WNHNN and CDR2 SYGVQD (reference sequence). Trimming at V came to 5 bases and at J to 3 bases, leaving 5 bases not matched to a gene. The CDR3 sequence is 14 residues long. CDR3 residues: CASSSGQFTDTQYF. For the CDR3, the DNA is TGCGCCAGCAGTTCGGGACAGTTTACAGATACGCAGTATTTT.

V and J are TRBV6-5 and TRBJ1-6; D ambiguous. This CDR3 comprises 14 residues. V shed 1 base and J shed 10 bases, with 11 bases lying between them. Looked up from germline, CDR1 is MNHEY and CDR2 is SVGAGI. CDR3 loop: CASSYLGYPSPLHF. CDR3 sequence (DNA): TGTGCCAGCAGTTACTTAGGGTATCCCTCACCCCTCCACTTT.

In nucleotides, the CDR3 is TGTGCCAGCAGCCCGTTGCCGGGGGTGTACAATGAGCAGTTCTTC. Translated: CASSPLPGVYNEQFF. V usage is TRBV7-9 and J usage is TRBJ2-1, with a possible D match to TRBD2 (6 bases). The V end lost 5 bases, the J end lost 4 bases, and 15 bases lay between the germline ends. Germline V gives CDR1 SEHNR, CDR2 FQNEAQ (reference sequence). CDR3 length: 15 residues.

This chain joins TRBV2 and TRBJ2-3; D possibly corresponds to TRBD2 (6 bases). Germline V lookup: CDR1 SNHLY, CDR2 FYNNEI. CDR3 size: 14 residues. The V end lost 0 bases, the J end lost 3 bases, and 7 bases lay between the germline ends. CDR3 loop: CASSEARGTDTQYF. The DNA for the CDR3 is TGTGCCAGCAGTGAAGCGCGGGGAACAGATACGCAGTATTTT.

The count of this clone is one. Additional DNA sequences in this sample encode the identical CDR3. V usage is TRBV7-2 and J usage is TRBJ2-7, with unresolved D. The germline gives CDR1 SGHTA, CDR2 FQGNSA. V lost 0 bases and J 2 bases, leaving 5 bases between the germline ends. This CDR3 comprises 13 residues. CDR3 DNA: TGTGCCAGCAGCTTAGCAGGGACCTACGAGCAGTACTTC. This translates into CASSLAGTYEQYF. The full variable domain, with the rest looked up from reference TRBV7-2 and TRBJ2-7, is GAGVSQSPSNKVTEKGKDVELRCDPISGHTALYWYRQSLGQGLEFLIYFQGNSAPDKSGLPSDRFSAERTGGSVSTLTIQRTQQEDSAVYLCASSLAGTYEQYFGPGTRLTVT.

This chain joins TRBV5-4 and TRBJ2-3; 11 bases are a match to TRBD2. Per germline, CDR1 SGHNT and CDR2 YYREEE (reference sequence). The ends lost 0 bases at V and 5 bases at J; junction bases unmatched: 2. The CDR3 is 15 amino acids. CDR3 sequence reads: CASSLGSGRGDTQYF. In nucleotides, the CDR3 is TGTGCCAGCAGCTTGGGTAGCGGGAGGGGAGATACGCAGTATTTT.

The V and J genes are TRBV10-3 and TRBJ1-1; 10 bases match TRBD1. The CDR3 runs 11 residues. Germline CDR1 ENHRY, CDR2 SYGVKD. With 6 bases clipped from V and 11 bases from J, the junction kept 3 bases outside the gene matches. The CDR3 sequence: CAIRGTGEAFF. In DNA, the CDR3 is TGTGCCATCAGAGGGACAGGGGAGGCTTTCTTT.

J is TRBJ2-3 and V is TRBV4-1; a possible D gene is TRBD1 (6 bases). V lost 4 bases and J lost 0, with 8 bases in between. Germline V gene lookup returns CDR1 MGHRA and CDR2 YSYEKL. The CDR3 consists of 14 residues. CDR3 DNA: TGCGCCAGCAGCCGGACAGTTAGCACAGATACGCAGTATTTT. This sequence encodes CASSRTVSTDTQYF.

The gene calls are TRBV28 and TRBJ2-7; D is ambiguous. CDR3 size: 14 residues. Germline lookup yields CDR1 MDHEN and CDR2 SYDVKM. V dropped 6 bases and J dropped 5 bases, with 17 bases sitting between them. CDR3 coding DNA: TGTGCCAGCAGCCCCCCGGCTGGGTATGACGAGCAGTACTTC. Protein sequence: CASSPPAGYDEQYF. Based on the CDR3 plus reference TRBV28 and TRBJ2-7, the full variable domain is DVKVTQSSRYLVKRTGEKVFLECVQDMDHENMFWYRQDPGLGLRLIYFSYDVKMKEKGDIPEGYSVSREKKERFSLILESASTNQTSMYLCASSPPAGYDEQYFGPGTRLTVT.

CDR3 protein: CASSLVSGTGGGEQFF. In DNA form, the CDR3 reads TGTGCCAGCAGCTTAGTTTCTGGGACAGGGGGTGGTGAGCAGTTCTTC. The rearrangement links TRBV7-2 to TRBJ2-1; 11 positions agree with TRBD1. Germline-derived CDR1 and CDR2 are SGHTA and FQGNSA. This CDR3 region has 16 residues. The trim removed 1 base at V and 9 bases at J, leaving 8 bases unmatched.

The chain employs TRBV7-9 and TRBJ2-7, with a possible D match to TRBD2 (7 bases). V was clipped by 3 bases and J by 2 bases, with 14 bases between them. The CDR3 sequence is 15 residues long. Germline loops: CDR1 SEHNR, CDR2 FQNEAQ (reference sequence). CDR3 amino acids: CASSFRGGRPYEQYF. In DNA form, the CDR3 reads TGTGCCAGCAGCTTTAGGGGGGGCCGACCCTACGAGCAGTACTTC.

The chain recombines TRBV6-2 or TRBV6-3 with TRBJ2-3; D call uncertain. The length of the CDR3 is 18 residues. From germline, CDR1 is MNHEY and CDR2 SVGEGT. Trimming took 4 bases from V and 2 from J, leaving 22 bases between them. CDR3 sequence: CASSSTTREVGITDTQYF. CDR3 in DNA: TGTGCCAGCAGTTCCACGACCCGAGAGGTGGGAATCACAGATACGCAGTATTTT.

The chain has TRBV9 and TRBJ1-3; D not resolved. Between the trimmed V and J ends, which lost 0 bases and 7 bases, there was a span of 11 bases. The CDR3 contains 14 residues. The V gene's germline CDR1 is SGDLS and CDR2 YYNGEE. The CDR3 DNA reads TGTGCCAGCAGCGTAGAAGGTTTGGGGAACACCATATATTTT. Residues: CASSVEGLGNTIYF.

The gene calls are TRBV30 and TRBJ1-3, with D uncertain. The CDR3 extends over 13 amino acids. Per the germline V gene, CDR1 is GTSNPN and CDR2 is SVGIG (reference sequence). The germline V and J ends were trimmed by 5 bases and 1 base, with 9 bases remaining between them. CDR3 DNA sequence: TGTGCCTGGGGCCGGCAGTCTGGAAACACCATATATTTT. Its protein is CAWGRQSGNTIYF.

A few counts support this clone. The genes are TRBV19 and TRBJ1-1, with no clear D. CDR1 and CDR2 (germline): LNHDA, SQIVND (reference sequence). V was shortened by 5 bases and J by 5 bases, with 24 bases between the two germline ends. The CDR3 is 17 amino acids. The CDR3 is CASSGIGRRLQRTEAFF. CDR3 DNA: TGTGCCAGTAGTGGCATCGGGCGGAGGCTCCAACGGACTGAAGCTTTCTTT.

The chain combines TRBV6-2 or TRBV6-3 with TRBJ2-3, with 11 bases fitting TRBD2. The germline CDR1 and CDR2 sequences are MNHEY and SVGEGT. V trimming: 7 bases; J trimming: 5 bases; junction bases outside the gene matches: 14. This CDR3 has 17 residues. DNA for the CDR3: TGTGCCAGCACCCCGGGTGTAGCGGGGGGGCAAGGAGATACGCAGTATTTT. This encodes CASTPGVAGGQGDTQYF.

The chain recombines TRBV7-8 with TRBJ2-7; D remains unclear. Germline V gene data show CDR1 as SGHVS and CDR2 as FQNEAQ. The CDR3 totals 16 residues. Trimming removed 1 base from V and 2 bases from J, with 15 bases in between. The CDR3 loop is CASSLESSEKTYEQYF. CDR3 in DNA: TGTGCCAGCAGCTTAGAATCCAGCGAAAAAACCTACGAGCAGTACTTC.

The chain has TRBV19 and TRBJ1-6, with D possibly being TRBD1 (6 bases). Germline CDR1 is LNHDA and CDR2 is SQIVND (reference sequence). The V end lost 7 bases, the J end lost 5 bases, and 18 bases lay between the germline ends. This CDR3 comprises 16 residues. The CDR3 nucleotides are TGTGCCAGTACCCTCCGGCAGGGGCTAAATAATTCACCCCTCCACTTT. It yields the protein CASTLRQGLNNSPLHF.

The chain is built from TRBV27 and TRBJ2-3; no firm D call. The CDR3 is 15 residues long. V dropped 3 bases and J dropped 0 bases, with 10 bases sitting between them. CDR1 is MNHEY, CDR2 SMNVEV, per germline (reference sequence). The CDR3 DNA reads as TGTGCCAGCAGTTTTCTGGCCACCAGCACAGATACGCAGTATTTT. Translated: CASSFLATSTDTQYF.

The CDR3 reads CASSTLGQGRGEKLFF. DNA of the CDR3: TGTGCCAGCAGCACCTTGGGACAGGGGAGAGGTGAAAAACTGTTTTTT. The genes are TRBV7-8 and TRBJ1-4, with 10 bases identical to TRBD1. V trimming: 5 bases; J trimming: 7 bases; junction bases outside the gene matches: 10. The CDR3 covers 16 residues. In germline, CDR1 is SGHVS, CDR2 FQNEAQ.

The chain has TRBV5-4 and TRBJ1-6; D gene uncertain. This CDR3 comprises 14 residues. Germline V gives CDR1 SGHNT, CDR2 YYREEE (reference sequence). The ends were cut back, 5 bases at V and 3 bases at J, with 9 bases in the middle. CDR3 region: CASSLSDYNSPLHF. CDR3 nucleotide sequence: TGTGCCAGCAGTTTGTCGGACTATAATTCACCCCTCCACTTT.

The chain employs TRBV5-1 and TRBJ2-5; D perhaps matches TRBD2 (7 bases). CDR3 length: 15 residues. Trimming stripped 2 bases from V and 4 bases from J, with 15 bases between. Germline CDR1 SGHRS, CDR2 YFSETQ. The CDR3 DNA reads TGCGCCAGCAGCTTTGAGGGGGGGCAAGCAGAGACCCAGTACTTC. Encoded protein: CASSFEGGQAETQYF.